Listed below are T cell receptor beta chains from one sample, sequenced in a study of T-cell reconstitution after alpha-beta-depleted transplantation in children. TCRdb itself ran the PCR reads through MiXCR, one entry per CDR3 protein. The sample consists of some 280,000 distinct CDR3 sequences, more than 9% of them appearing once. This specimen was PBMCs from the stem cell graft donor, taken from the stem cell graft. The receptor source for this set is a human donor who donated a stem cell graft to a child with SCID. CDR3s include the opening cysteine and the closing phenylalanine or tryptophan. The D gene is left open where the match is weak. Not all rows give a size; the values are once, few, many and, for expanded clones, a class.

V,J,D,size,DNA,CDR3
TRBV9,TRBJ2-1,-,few,TGTGCCAGCAGCGCCCGGCCGAACCCAAGCTCCTACAATGAGCAGTTCTTC,CASSARPNPSSYNEQFF
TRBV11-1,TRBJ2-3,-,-,TGTGCCAGCAGCTTAGACGGGGGTCCTCAAGATACGCAGTATTTT,CASSLDGGPQDTQYF
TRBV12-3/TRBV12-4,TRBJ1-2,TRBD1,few,TGTGCCAGCAGTTTAGGCAACAGGGGGCTAAACTATGGCTACACCTTC,CASSLGNRGLNYGYTF
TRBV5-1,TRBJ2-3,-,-,TGCGCCAGCAGCTTGGACCCCCACAAGACTAGCACAGATACGCAGTATTTT,CASSLDPHKTSTDTQYF
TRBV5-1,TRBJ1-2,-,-,TGCGCCAGCCACAGGGTTGGCTATGGCTACACCTTC,CASHRVGYGYTF
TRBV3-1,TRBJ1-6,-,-,TGTGCCAGCAGCCCCGTGGGTAATTCACCCCTCCACTTT,CASSPVGNSPLHF
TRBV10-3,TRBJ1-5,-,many,TGTGCCATCAGTGCGGTTAGCAATCAGCCCCAGCATTTT,CAISAVSNQPQHF
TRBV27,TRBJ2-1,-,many,TGTGCCAGCAGTTTCCCCGGGGCCTTTAGCTCCTACAATGAGCAGTTCTTC,CASSFPGAFSSYNEQFF
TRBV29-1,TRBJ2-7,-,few,TGCAGCGTACTGGCCCGGGGGCGATACGAGCAGTACTTC,CSVLARGRYEQYF
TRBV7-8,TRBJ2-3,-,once,TGTGCCAGCGGCCTATCCCGGGACATTAGCACAGATACGCAGTATTTT,CASGLSRDISTDTQYF
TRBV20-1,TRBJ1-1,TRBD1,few,TGCAGTGCTAGGGACAGGGGGAGTTTGTACACTGAAGCTTTCTTT,CSARDRGSLYTEAFF
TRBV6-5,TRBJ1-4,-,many,TGTGCCAGCAGGGCTGACCCAAGGGGCGAAAAACTGTTTTTT,CASRADPRGEKLFF
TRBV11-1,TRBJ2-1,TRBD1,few,TGTGCCAGCAGCGCGTACGGGACAGGGCATTCCTACAATGAGCAGTTCTTC,CASSAYGTGHSYNEQFF
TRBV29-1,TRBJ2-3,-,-,TGCAGCGTACTACTAGTCCCGCTCCACACAGATACGCAGTATTTT,CSVLLVPLHTDTQYF
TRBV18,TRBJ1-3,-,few,TGTGCCAGCTCACCCCTACCTCCCGGGGTACCTGGAAACACCATATATTTT,CASSPLPPGVPGNTIYF
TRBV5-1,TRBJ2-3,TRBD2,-,TGCGCCAGCAGCACCGCCCGTGGGCGGGGGGATACGCAGTATTTT,CASSTARGRGDTQYF
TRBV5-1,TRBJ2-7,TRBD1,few,TGCGCCAGCCGACAAACAGGGGCCTACGAGCAGTACTTC,CASRQTGAYEQYF
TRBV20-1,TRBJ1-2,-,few,TGCAGTGCTAGAGAGGGACATAACTATGGCTACACCTTC,CSAREGHNYGYTF
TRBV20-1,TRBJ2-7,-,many,TGCAGTGCTATGGGGCTTAGCCTGGCCTCCTACGAGCAGTACTTC,CSAMGLSLASYEQYF
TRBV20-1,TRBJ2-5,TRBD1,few,TGCAGTGCTAGGGGGACAGGGGGCAACCAAGAGACCCAGTACTTC,CSARGTGGNQETQYF
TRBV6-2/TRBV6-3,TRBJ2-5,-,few,TGTGCCAGCAGCAGGGCGAGGGGGGAGACCCAGTACTTC,CASSRARGETQYF
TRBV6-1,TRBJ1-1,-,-,TGTGCCAGCACCTTCGGGTGGGCCAACACTGAAGCTTTCTTT,CASTFGWANTEAFF
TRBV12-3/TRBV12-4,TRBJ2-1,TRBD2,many,TGTGCCAGCAGTCAACCCGGACTAGCGGTCTTCAATGAGCAGTTCTTC,CASSQPGLAVFNEQFF
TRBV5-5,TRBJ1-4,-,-,TGTGCCAGCAGGCACCGGAGGGGGGATGAAAAACTGTTTTTT,CASRHRRGDEKLFF
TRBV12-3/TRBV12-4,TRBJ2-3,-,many,TGTGCCAGCAGCCTCGGGCCCGCAGATACGCAGTATTTT,CASSLGPADTQYF
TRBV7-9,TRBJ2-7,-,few,TGTGCCAGCAGCTCGACGGTTTACGAGTGGTACTTC,CASSSTVYEWYF
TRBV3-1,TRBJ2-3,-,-,TGTGCCTCCTGCCAAGATTTTGGCAGACCCAGGGGTGAGGATACGCAGTATTTT,CASCQDFGRPRGEDTQYF
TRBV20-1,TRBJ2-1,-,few,TGCAGTGCTCGAGGGGGACTACAAGGGGAGCAGTTCTTC,CSARGGLQGEQFF
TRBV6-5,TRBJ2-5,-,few,TGTGCCAGCAGTTACGAGGGGGGGGAACAAGAGACCCAGTACTTC,CASSYEGGEQETQYF
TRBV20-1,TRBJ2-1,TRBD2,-,TGCAGTGCCGAGGGCGGCGGGACTAGCGGGGGGGCCTCAAGTGAGCAGTTCTTC,CSAEGGGTSGGASSEQFF
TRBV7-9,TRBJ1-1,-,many,TGTGCCAGCAGCTTGACCTGGACTGAAGCTTTCTTT,CASSLTWTEAFF
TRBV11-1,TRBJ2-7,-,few,TGTGCCAGCAGCCCCTGGGCCAGGACGGACTCCTACGAGCAGTACTTC,CASSPWARTDSYEQYF
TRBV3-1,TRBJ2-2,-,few,TGTGCCAGCAGCCTCGGATTGCTTACCGGGGAGCTGTTTTTT,CASSLGLLTGELFF
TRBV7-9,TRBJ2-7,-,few,TGTGCCAGCAGCTTAGAGGCAGGGGCCAACTACGAGCAGTACTTC,CASSLEAGANYEQYF
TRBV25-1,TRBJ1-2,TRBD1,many,TGTGCCAGCACGGGACAGCTAAGCTATGGCTACACCTTC,CASTGQLSYGYTF
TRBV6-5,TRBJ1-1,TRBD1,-,TGTGCCAGCAGTTACCTGGGACAGGGCGGAAGGACTGAAGCTTTCTTT,CASSYLGQGGRTEAFF
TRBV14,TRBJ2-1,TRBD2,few,TGTGCCAGCAGCGACAGACTAGCGGGGACCTACAATGAGCAGTTCTTC,CASSDRLAGTYNEQFF
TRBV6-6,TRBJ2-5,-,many,TGTGCCAGCAGCTTAGGAATCCGCGAGACCCAGTACTTC,CASSLGIRETQYF
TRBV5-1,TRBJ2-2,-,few,TGCGCCAGCAGCTTGATTTCAGGGAAGTACGGGGAGCTGTTTTTT,CASSLISGKYGELFF
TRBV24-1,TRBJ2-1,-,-,TGTGCCACCTCCTCTAGAGACAATGAGCAGTTCTTC,CATSSRDNEQFF
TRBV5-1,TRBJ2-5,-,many,TGCGCCAGCAGCGGACTGGCGAGTCAAGAGACCCAGTACTTC,CASSGLASQETQYF
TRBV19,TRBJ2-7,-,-,TGTGCCAGTAATGAACAAGGGAGGGAGCAGTACTTC,CASNEQGREQYF
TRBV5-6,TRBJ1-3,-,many,TGTGCCAGCACCTCGCTCAACAGAAACACCATATATTTT,CASTSLNRNTIYF
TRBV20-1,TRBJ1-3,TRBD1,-,TGCAGTGCTCCCCCTTCAGGGTACAGGGGCACTGGAAACACCATATATTTT,CSAPPSGYRGTGNTIYF
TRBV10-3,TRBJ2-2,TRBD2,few,TGTGCCATCAGTGCCCTAGCGGGGGGCTTGAACACCGGGGAGCTGTTTTTT,CAISALAGGLNTGELFF
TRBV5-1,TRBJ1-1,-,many,TGCGCCAGCAGCTTGGAAGGGTCGGTCGCTGAAGCTTTCTTT,CASSLEGSVAEAFF
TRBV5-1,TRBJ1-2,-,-,TGCGCCAGCAGCTTGGATATGAAAAGAGGGGATGGCTACACCTTC,CASSLDMKRGDGYTF
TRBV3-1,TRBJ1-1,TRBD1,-,TGTGCCAGCAGCCCCGGGACAGCATACGAAGCTTTCTTT,CASSPGTAYEAFF
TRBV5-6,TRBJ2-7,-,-,TGTGCCAGCAGCTTGGTTTCATGGGGGGCTCCTAGGGCCTCCGAGCAGTACTTC,CASSLVSWGAPRASEQYF
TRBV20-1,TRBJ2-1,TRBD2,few,TGCAGTGCGACCCGGGGGGGTCCCTACAATGAGCAGTTCTTC,CSATRGGPYNEQFF
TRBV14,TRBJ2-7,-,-,TGTGCCAGCAGCCAAATACAGGGCTACGAGCAGTACTTC,CASSQIQGYEQYF
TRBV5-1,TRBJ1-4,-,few,TGCGCCAGCAGCTTGTTTCGAGATGGAGAAAAACTGTTTTTT,CASSLFRDGEKLFF
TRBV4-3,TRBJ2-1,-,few,TGCGCCAGCAGCCAAGATGTCCGTGGTTCCTACAATGAGCAGTTCTTC,CASSQDVRGSYNEQFF
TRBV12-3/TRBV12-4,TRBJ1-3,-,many,TGTGCCAGCAGTTTAACCAGGGCGTCTGGAAACACCATATATTTT,CASSLTRASGNTIYF